Ten or more counts support the clone carrying this T cell receptor beta chain. The CDR3 covers 12 residues. V gave up 6 bases and J gave up 10 bases; unmatched junction bases: 2. Germline assignment: CDR1 MDHEN and CDR2 SYDVKM. The time point was: before trial treatment. Inclusion covered patients whose advanced solid tumors lacked tumor-infiltrating lymphocytes. These data are taken from a study of low-dose radiotherapy and immunotherapy resistance in tumors. About the study: Cohort 1 received 0.5 Gy per fraction every 2 weeks, totaling 6.5 Gy. Every six weeks patients received intravenous ipilimumab 1 mg/kg, and every two weeks they received intravenous nivolumab 240 mg. Oral aspirin at 300 mg was taken daily by patients for four cycles, beginning on cycle 1 day 1.

Primers used for first-strand cDNA, a TRAV- and TRBV-specific set, covered both alpha and beta chains. PCR amplification of the TCRs was performed with Phusion for 20 PCR cycles, and it relied on a constant-region primer together with a V-primer adapter. MiXCR was run by TCRdb on the reads, yielding one entry per CDR3 protein. The sample lists 85,000 to 95,000 distinct CDR3 sequences; 8% to 10% were seen once. The chain uses TRBV28 and TRBJ2-5; the match to TRBD2 covers 13 bases. This sequence originates from a male donor with prostate cancer. Sequencing used PBMCs, obtained before treatment. The CDR3 here is CASRLAGGNQYF. Here the CDR3 DNA reads TGTGCCAGCAGACTAGCGGGAGGGAACCAGTACTTC. The full variable domain, with the rest looked up from reference TRBV28 and TRBJ2-5, is DVKVTQSSRYLVKRTGEKVFLECVQDMDHENMFWYRQDPGLGLRLIYFSYDVKMKEKGDIPEGYSVSREKKERFSLILESASTNQTSMYLCASRLAGGNQYFGPGTRLLVL.